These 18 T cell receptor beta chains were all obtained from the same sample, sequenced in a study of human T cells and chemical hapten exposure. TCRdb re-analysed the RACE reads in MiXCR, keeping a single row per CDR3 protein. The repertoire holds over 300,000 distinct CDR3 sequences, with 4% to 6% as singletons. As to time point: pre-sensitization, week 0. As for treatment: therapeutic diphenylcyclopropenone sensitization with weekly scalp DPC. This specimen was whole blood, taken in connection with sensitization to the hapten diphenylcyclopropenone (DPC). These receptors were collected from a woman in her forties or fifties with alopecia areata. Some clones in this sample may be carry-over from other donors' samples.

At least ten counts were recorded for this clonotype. The CDR3 DNA is TGTGCCAGCAGCGTGAGTAGCACAGATACGCAGTATTTT. Protein product: CASSVSSTDTQYF. The chain carries TRBV9 and TRBJ2-3, with D unclear. V gave up 2 bases and J gave up 0 bases, with 4 bases separating them. The CDR3 contains 13 residues. The germline gives CDR1 SGDLS, CDR2 YYNGEE.

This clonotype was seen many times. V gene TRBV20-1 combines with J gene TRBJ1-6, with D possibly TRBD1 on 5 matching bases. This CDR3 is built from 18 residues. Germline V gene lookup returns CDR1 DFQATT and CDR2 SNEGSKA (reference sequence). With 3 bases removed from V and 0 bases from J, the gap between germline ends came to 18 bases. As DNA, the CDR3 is TGCAGTGCTAGTGTTTCAGGGACGGCAAGCTCCTATAATTCACCCCTCCACTTT. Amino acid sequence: CSASVSGTASSYNSPLHF.

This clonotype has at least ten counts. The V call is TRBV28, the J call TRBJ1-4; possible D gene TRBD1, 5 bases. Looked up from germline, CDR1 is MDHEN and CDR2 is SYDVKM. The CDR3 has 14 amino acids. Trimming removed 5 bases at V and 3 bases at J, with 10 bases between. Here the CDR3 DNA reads TGTGCCAGCAGTCACAGGAGCCCTAATGAAAAACTGTTTTTT. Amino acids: CASSHRSPNEKLFF.

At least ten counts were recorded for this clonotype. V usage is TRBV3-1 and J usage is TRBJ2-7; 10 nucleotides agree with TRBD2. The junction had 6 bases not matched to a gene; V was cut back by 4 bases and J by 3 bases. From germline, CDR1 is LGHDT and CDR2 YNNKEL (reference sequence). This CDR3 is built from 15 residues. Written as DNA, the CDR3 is TGTGCCAGCAGCCCGTTAGCGGGGGGCGGCTACGAGCAGTACTTC. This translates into CASSPLAGGGYEQYF.

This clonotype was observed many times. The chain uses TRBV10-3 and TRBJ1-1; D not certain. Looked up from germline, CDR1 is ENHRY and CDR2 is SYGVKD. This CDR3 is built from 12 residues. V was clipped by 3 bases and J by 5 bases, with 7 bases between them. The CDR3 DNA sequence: TGTGCCATCAGTGACCCGAGTACTGAAGCTTTCTTT. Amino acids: CAISDPSTEAFF.

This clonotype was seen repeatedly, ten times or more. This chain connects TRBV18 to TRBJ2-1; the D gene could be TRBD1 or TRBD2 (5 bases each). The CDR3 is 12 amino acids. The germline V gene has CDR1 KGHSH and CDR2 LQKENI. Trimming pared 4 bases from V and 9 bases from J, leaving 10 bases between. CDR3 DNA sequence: TGTGCCAGCTCACGATTGGGGGTTGAGCAGTTCTTC. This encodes CASSRLGVEQFF.

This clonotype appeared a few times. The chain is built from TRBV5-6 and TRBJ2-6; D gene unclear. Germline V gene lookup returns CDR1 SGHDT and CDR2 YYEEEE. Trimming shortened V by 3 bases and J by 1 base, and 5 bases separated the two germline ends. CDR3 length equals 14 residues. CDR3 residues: CASSSRSGANVLTF. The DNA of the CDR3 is TGTGCCAGCAGCTCCCGTTCTGGGGCCAACGTCCTGACTTTC.

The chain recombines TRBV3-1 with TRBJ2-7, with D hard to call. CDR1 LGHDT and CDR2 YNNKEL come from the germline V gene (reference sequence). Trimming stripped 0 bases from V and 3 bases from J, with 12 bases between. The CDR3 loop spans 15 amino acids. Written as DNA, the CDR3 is TGTGCCAGCAGCCAAGAAATGGAAGCGAACTACGAGCAGTACTTC. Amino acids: CASSQEMEANYEQYF.

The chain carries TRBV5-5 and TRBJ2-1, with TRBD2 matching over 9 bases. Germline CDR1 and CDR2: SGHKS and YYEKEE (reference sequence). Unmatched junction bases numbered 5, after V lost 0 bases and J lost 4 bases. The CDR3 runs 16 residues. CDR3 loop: CASSLDTSGFYNEQFF. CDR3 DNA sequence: TGTGCCAGCAGCTTGGATACTAGCGGGTTTTACAATGAGCAGTTCTTC.

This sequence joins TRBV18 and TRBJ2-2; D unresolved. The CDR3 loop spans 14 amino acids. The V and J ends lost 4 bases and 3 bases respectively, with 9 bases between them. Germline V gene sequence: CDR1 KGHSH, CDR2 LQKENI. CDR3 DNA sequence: TGTGCCAGCTCACTAAAAGTGGACACCGGGGAGCTGTTTTTT. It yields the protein CASSLKVDTGELFF.

The CDR3: CASSLRQGYEQYF. The CDR3 DNA reads TGTGCCAGCAGTTTAAGGCAGGGATACGAGCAGTACTTC. J is TRBJ2-7 and V is TRBV27; D may be TRBD1 (5 bases). V lost 2 bases, J lost 4 bases, and 9 bases lay in between. Germline V gene lookup returns CDR1 MNHEY and CDR2 SMNVEV (reference sequence). The CDR3 runs 13 residues.

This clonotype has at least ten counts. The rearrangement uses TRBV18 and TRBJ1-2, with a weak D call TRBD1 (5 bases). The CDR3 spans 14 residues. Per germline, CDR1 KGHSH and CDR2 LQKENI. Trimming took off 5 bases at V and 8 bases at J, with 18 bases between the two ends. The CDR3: CASSAGGRERGYTF. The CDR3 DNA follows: TGTGCCAGCTCAGCGGGGGGACGCGAGAGAGGCTACACCTTC.

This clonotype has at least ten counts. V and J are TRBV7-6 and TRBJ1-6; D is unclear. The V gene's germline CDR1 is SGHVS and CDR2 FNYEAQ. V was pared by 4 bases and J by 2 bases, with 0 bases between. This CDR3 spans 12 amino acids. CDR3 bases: TGTGCCAGCAGCTCCTATAATTCACCCCTCCACTTT. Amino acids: CASSSYNSPLHF.

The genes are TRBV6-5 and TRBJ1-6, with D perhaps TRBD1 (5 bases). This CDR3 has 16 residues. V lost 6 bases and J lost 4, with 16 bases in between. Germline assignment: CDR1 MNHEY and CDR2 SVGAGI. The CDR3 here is CASRDLRDSYNSPLHF. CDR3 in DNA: TGTGCCAGCAGGGACCTTAGAGACAGTTATAATTCACCCCTCCACTTT.

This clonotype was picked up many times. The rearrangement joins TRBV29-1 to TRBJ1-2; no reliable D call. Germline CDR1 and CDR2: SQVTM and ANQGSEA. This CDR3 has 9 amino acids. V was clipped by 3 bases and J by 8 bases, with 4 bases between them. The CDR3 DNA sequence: TGCAGCGTTGAGTCCGGCTACACCTTC. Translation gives CSVESGYTF.

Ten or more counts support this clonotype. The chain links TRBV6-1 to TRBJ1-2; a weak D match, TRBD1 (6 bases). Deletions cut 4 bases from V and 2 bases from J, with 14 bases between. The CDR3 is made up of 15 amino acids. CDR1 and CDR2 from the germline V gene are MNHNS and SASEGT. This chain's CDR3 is CASSVGHRLNYGYTF. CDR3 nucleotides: TGTGCCAGCAGTGTGGGACACCGCCTGAACTATGGCTACACCTTC.

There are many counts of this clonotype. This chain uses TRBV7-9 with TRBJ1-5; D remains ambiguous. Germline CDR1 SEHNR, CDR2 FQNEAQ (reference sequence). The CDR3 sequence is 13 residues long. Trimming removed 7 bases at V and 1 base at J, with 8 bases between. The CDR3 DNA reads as TGTGCCAGCACCCCGGACAGCAATCAGCCCCAGCATTTT. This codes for CASTPDSNQPQHF.

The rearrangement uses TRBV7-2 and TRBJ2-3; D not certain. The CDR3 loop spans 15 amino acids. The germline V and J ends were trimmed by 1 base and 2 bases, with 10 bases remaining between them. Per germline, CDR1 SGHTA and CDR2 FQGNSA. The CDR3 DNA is TGTGCCAGCAGCTTAGGGACGGGCCTCACAGATACGCAGTATTTT. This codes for CASSLGTGLTDTQYF.